Presented here are 28 T cell receptor beta chains from one specimen sequenced in a study of shared clonotypes between healthy human individuals. Generated by immunoSEQ multiplex PCR, the TCRdb table keeps only in-frame clones and is missing some. The sample carries roughly 1,600,000 clones, approximately 98.5% recorded once. Material for sequencing was naive CD4+ T cells sorted from blood. Subset described: CD45RA+ positively selected. All receptors come from a man aged 25-45 years in good health.

V usage is TRBV7-2 and J usage is TRBJ2-2; 7 bases match TRBD2. Germline CDR1 reads SGHTA; CDR2 reads FQGNSA. This CDR3 spans 18 amino acids. Trimming removed 5 bases from V and 1 base from J; junction bases left unmatched: 13. The DNA of the CDR3 is TGTGCCAGCAGCCTAAGGGTGATGGGAGGGATGAACACCGGGGAGCTGTTTTTT. Encoded protein: CASSLRVMGGMNTGELFF.

This clone was recorded a few times. The chain is built from TRBV7-9 and TRBJ1-2; 7 bases agree with TRBD1. V shed 5 bases, J shed 3 bases, and the junction held 3 bases outside the gene matches. The CDR3 totals 13 residues. The germline V gene has CDR1 SEHNR and CDR2 FQNEAQ (reference sequence). The CDR3 region is CASSRDSDYGYTF. DNA for the CDR3: TGTGCCAGCAGCCGGGACAGCGACTATGGCTACACCTTC. The variable domain in full, with the rest retrieved from reference TRBV7-9 and TRBJ1-2, is DTGVSQNPRHKITKRGQNVTFRCDPISEHNRLYWYRQTLGQGPEFLTYFQNEAQLEKSRLLSDRFSAERPKGSFSTLEIQRTEQGDSAMYLCASSRDSDYGYTFGSGTRLTVV.

The V and J genes are TRBV6-1 and TRBJ2-7, with D tentatively TRBD1 (6 bases). V lost 4 bases and J lost 3, with 10 bases in between. This CDR3 has 13 residues. CDR1 and CDR2 (germline): MNHNS, SASEGT. The CDR3 reads CASSGQGYYEQYF. CDR3 bases: TGTGCCAGCAGTGGCCAGGGGTACTACGAGCAGTACTTC.

The J gene is TRBJ1-2, the V gene TRBV4-2, with 7 bases lining up with TRBD1. The CDR3 runs to 16 residues. The V gene's germline CDR1 is LGHNA and CDR2 YNFKEQ. With 0 bases clipped from V and 8 bases from J, the junction kept 12 bases outside the gene matches. This CDR3 is CASSQDGSGTAGGYTF. The CDR3, as DNA: TGTGCCAGCAGCCAAGATGGGTCGGGGACAGCAGGAGGCTACACCTTC.

This chain uses TRBV10-1 with TRBJ2-7, with 10 bases aligning to TRBD1. The CDR3 has 15 residues. CDR1 is WNHNN, CDR2 SYGVQD, per germline (reference sequence). J lost 2 bases, V lost 5 bases, and 6 bases had no gene match. CDR3 amino acids: CASSWGQGIPYEQYF. CDR3 DNA sequence: TGCGCCAGCAGTTGGGGACAGGGGATCCCCTACGAGCAGTACTTC.

For the CDR3, the DNA is TGTGCCATCAGTGATCCGGTTGGGCTGGCGAACACTGAAGCTTTCTTT. It encodes CAISDPVGLANTEAFF. The chain employs TRBV10-3 and TRBJ1-1; D unresolved. V lost 3 bases and J lost 1, with 15 bases in between. Per the germline V gene, CDR1 is ENHRY and CDR2 is SYGVKD. The CDR3 loop spans 16 amino acids.

This chain joins TRBV9 and TRBJ2-2; 7 positions match TRBD1. The germline V gene has CDR1 SGDLS and CDR2 YYNGEE. The CDR3 has 15 amino acids. Trimming cost V 4 bases and J 5 bases; bases outside gene matches: 8. CDR3 bases: TGTGCCAGCAGCTCAAGGGTACAGGGGACCGGGGAGCTGTTTTTT. It encodes CASSSRVQGTGELFF.

Here the CDR3 reads CASSQDRAGGFNEQFF. CDR3 DNA sequence: TGCGCCAGCAGCCAAGATAGGGCAGGGGGATTTAATGAGCAGTTCTTC. V and J are TRBV4-1 and TRBJ2-1, with TRBD1 matching over 7 bases. This CDR3 has 16 residues. The junction had 9 bases not matched to a gene; V was cut back by 0 bases and J by 7 bases. The germline V gene has CDR1 MGHRA and CDR2 YSYEKL.

This clone was seen just once. The chain links TRBV2 to TRBJ2-7; 7 nucleotides line up with TRBD2. The ends lost 8 bases at V and 2 bases at J; junction bases unmatched: 0. Looked up from germline, CDR1 is SNHLY and CDR2 is FYNNEI. The CDR3 extends over 11 amino acids. CDR3 sequence: CASAGAYEQYF. The CDR3 nucleotides read TGTGCCAGCGCGGGGGCCTACGAGCAGTACTTC.

This clone was recorded once. The rearrangement uses TRBV11-3 and TRBJ2-3, with TRBD2 identical over 7 bases. Per the germline V gene, CDR1 is SGHNT and CDR2 is YENEEA. This CDR3 has 18 residues. The junction had 18 bases not matched to a gene; V was cut back by 5 bases and J by 4 bases. CDR3 amino acids: CASSQFGRGFLAADTQYF. The CDR3 region has the DNA TGTGCCAGCAGCCAGTTTGGGCGGGGGTTCTTAGCCGCAGATACGCAGTATTTT.

The sample holds one count of this clone. This rearrangement joins TRBV15 to TRBJ1-2; 8 bases are a match to TRBD1. CDR1 is LNHNV and CDR2 is YYDKDF in the germline V gene (reference sequence). The CDR3 has 17 amino acids. Trimming cost V 0 bases and J 5 bases; bases outside gene matches: 11. CDR3 sequence: CATSRDPGGTGGYGYTF. DNA for the CDR3: TGTGCCACCAGCAGAGATCCCGGTGGGACAGGAGGATATGGCTACACCTTC.

The gene calls are TRBV10-2 and TRBJ1-5, with D perhaps matching TRBD1 (6 bases). The CDR3 has 14 residues. Germline V CDR1 and CDR2: WSHSY, SAAADI. V was pared by 7 bases and J by 6 bases, with 16 bases between. CDR3: CASTGGARGQPQHF. For the CDR3, the DNA is TGCGCCAGCACCGGGGGGGCGAGAGGTCAGCCCCAGCATTTT.

The chain couples TRBV18 to TRBJ1-5; D gene ambiguous. The CDR3 loop spans 16 amino acids. Germline V CDR1 and CDR2: KGHSH, LQKENI. Trimming left V 4 bases short and J 2 bases short, with 15 bases between. CDR3 coding DNA: TGTGCCAGCTCACTCTACTCTACGGCAGGCAATCAGCCCCAGCATTTT. Translation gives CASSLYSTAGNQPQHF. Full variable domain (remainder filled in from reference TRBV18 and TRBJ1-5): NAGVMQNPRHLVRRRGQEARLRCSPMKGHSHVYWYRQLPEEGLKFMVYLQKENIIDESGMPKERFSAEFPKEGPSILRIQQVVRGDSAAYFCASSLYSTAGNQPQHFGDGTRLSIL.

The CDR3 here is CASSYMNTEAFF. CDR3 nucleotides: TGTGCCAGCAGTTACATGAACACTGAAGCTTTCTTT. This chain joins TRBV6-6 and TRBJ1-1; D gene ambiguous. The CDR3 totals 12 residues. The germline V gene encodes CDR1 MNHNY and CDR2 SVGAGI (reference sequence). V was trimmed by 2 bases and J by 0 bases, leaving 1 base between them.

The CDR3 bases are TGCGCCAGCAGCCAGCCTAGCGGGGTGGGTACTGAGCAGTTCTTC. Encoded protein: CASSQPSGVGTEQFF. V is TRBV4-1 and J is TRBJ2-1; 9 bases are shared with TRBD2. The CDR3 has 15 amino acids. Trimming cost V 3 bases and J 9 bases; bases outside gene matches: 9. Germline V gene lookup returns CDR1 MGHRA and CDR2 YSYEKL.

Details on this clone: Other DNA sequences within the sample encode an identical CDR3. V usage is TRBV29-1 and J usage is TRBJ2-7; 13 positions agree with TRBD2. Germline CDR1 is SQVTM and CDR2 is ANQGSEA. Germline trimming cut 6 bases from V and 5 bases from J; bases unmatched to any gene: 7. The CDR3 has 14 amino acids. The DNA for the CDR3 is TGCAGCGTCGACGGACTAGCGGGAGTCGACGAGCAGTACTTC. This gives the protein CSVDGLAGVDEQYF.

This sequence joins TRBV25-1 and TRBJ2-7; D may match TRBD1 or TRBD2 (5 bases each). The CDR3 is made up of 12 amino acids. With 6 bases removed from V and 3 bases from J, the gap between germline ends came to 9 bases. CDR1 MGHDK and CDR2 SYGVNS come from the germline V gene. The CDR3 nucleotides read TGTGCCAGCAGGGGACGGAACTACGAGCAGTACTTC. Protein: CASRGRNYEQYF.

The chain carries TRBV11-2 and TRBJ2-2; D gene unclear. The CDR3 runs 14 residues. V lost 2 bases and J lost 5, with 9 bases in between. Germline V gene data show CDR1 as SGHAT and CDR2 as FQNNGV. The chain's CDR3 is CASSLNVQTGELFF. The DNA of the CDR3 is TGTGCCAGCAGCTTAAATGTCCAGACCGGGGAGCTGTTTTTT.

The chain joins TRBV14 to TRBJ2-1, with 12 nucleotides matching TRBD2. This CDR3 region has 18 residues. From germline, CDR1 is SGHDN and CDR2 FVKESK. The junction had 9 bases not matched to a gene; V was cut back by 0 bases and J by 6 bases. In DNA, the CDR3 is TGTGCCAGCAGCCAAGACCTAGCGGGAGGGTTCTTCTTCAATGAGCAGTTCTTC. Encoded protein: CASSQDLAGGFFFNEQFF.

The chain couples TRBV10-3 to TRBJ2-7; no clear D. The CDR3 consists of 13 residues. The germline V and J ends were trimmed by 7 bases and 1 base, with 11 bases remaining between them. CDR1 and CDR2 from the germline V gene are ENHRY and SYGVKD. The CDR3 sequence: CAITPGQSYEQYF. Here the CDR3 DNA reads TGTGCCATCACTCCGGGCCAATCCTACGAGCAGTACTTC.

The chain has TRBV5-1 and TRBJ2-3; 14 nucleotides match TRBD2. This CDR3 is 22 amino acids long. Germline trimming cut 4 bases from V and 4 bases from J; bases unmatched to any gene: 23. CDR1 and CDR2 from the germline V gene are SGHRS and YFSETQ. The CDR3 region is CASSVGVAMVSGTSGSADTQYF. The CDR3 coding sequence is TGCGCCAGCAGCGTGGGGGTGGCCATGGTTAGCGGGACTAGCGGGAGCGCAGATACGCAGTATTTT.

V and J are TRBV29-1 and TRBJ2-1; D uncertain. This CDR3 has 14 residues. Trimming stripped 3 bases from V and 4 bases from J, with 13 bases between. Germline V gene lookup returns CDR1 SQVTM and CDR2 ANQGSEA. The CDR3 bases are TGCAGCGTTGAGCGTCTACGGCAATACAATGAGCAGTTCTTC. It translates to CSVERLRQYNEQFF.

This chain connects TRBV4-3 to TRBJ2-7, with 14 bases matching TRBD2. CDR1 is LGHNA and CDR2 is YSLEER in the germline V gene. V shed 1 base and J 6 bases; nucleotides not matched to a gene: 8. CDR3 size: 17 residues. CDR3 amino acids: CASSQGTTGLAGGEQYF. The CDR3 DNA reads as TGCGCCAGCAGCCAAGGGACGACCGGACTAGCGGGAGGCGAGCAGTACTTC.

Details on this clone: The same CDR3 also results from other DNA sequences found in this sample. J is TRBJ2-3 and V is TRBV7-3; D remains unclear. Trimming shortened V by 2 bases and J by 1 base, and 4 bases separated the two germline ends. The CDR3 spans 13 residues. From germline, CDR1 is SGHTA and CDR2 FQGTGA. The CDR3 DNA reads as TGTGCCAGCAGCTTAGTCGGCACAGATACGCAGTATTTT. Amino acids: CASSLVGTDTQYF.

The chain joins TRBV10-1 to TRBJ2-7; D uncertain. This CDR3 region has 13 residues. The ends were cut back, 10 bases at V and 2 bases at J, with 15 bases in the middle. Germline V gene data show CDR1 as WNHNN and CDR2 as SYGVQD (reference sequence). In nucleotides, the CDR3 is TGCGCCAAAGAAAGATGGTTCACCTACGAGCAGTACTTC. The encoded protein is CAKERWFTYEQYF.

The V and J genes are TRBV11-3 and TRBJ1-5, with D perhaps TRBD1 (6 bases). Germline loops: CDR1 SGHNT, CDR2 YENEEA. Trimming pared 1 base from V and 6 bases from J, leaving 13 bases between. The CDR3 is 15 amino acids. CDR3 bases: TGTGCCAGCAGCTTAGGGGGGGCTTACGGTCAGCCCCAGCATTTT. It specifies CASSLGGAYGQPQHF.

The gene calls are TRBV6-6 and TRBJ2-2; a possible D gene is TRBD1 (6 bases). This CDR3 has 15 residues. V lost 5 bases, J lost 4 bases, and 14 bases lay in between. The V gene's germline CDR1 is MNHNY and CDR2 SVGAGI (reference sequence). CDR3 residues: CASSLPTGITGELFF. The CDR3 DNA reads TGTGCCAGCAGTCTTCCGACAGGTATCACCGGGGAGCTGTTTTTT.

The chain is built from TRBV14 and TRBJ2-1, with TRBD2 matching over 7 bases. With 7 bases clipped from V and 5 bases from J, the junction kept 8 bases outside the gene matches. This CDR3 is 14 amino acids long. From germline, CDR1 is SGHDN and CDR2 FVKESK. CDR3 nucleotide sequence: TGTGCCAGCAACCGGTGGCTAGCGGACAATGAGCAGTTCTTC. It yields the protein CASNRWLADNEQFF.